The 11 T cell receptor beta chains listed next were all sequenced from one sample in a study of a mutant IDH1 vaccine in newly diagnosed glioma. The protocol was immunoSEQ multiplex PCR, while the TCRdb copy is restricted to in-frame clones and leaves out a portion. The data hold about 59,000 clones, with about nine tenths observed a single time. Time point: baseline, week 1 (first vaccination visit). The treatment here: pre-vaccination baseline after standard-of-care therapy. The sequenced sample was PBMCs, obtained from a glioma patient treated with radiotherapy, temozolomide or both. All receptors derive from a man aged 45-65 years with glioma.

This sequence joins TRBV10-3 and TRBJ1-1; D remains ambiguous. V was trimmed by 2 bases and J by 5 bases, leaving 6 bases between them. Germline assignment: CDR1 ENHRY and CDR2 SYGVKD. The CDR3 totals 12 residues. The CDR3: CAISEAGTEAFF. The CDR3 DNA reads TGTGCCATCAGTGAGGCAGGAACTGAAGCTTTCTTT.

V and J are TRBV11-2 and TRBJ2-1, with TRBD2 matching 10 bases. CDR1 is SGHAT and CDR2 is FQNNGV in the germline V gene. CDR3 length: 16 amino acids. V lost 3 bases to trimming and J lost 4 bases; unmatched junction nucleotides: 6. CDR3 region: CASSLTGTSEYNEQFF. CDR3 DNA: TGTGCCAGCAGCTTGACCGGGACTAGCGAGTACAATGAGCAGTTCTTC.

V and J are TRBV9 and TRBJ2-3, with 10 bases matching TRBD2. The CDR3 is 16 amino acids. V was pared by 0 bases and J by 4 bases, with 5 bases of the junction left unmatched. CDR1 is SGDLS, CDR2 YYNGEE, per germline. The CDR3 is CASSVVGTSASDTQYF. CDR3 sequence (DNA): TGTGCCAGCAGCGTAGTTGGGACTAGCGCTTCAGATACGCAGTATTTT.

The chain uses TRBV7-2 and TRBJ1-5, with D perhaps matching TRBD1 (5 bases). CDR1 and CDR2 (germline): SGHTA, FQGNSA. V lost 5 bases and J lost 0, with 11 bases in between. The CDR3 loop spans 15 amino acids. CDR3 amino acids: CASSLGLFSNQPQHF. The CDR3 bases are TGTGCCAGCAGCCTGGGACTCTTTAGCAATCAGCCCCAGCATTTT.

V gene TRBV5-1 combines with J gene TRBJ2-3, with D unclear. Germline V gene sequence: CDR1 SGHRS, CDR2 YFSETQ. CDR3 length equals 14 residues. V lost 2 bases to trimming and J lost 2 bases, with 9 bases between them. The CDR3: CASSLGRNTDTQYF. CDR3 sequence (DNA): TGCGCCAGCAGCTTAGGACGCAACACAGATACGCAGTATTTT.

The rearrangement links TRBV2 to TRBJ2-3; 11 nucleotides align to TRBD2. CDR3 length: 14 amino acids. Unmatched junction bases numbered 4, after V lost 6 bases and J lost 5 bases. Germline CDR1 reads SNHLY; CDR2 reads FYNNEI. CDR3 protein: CASSAGLAVDTQYF. The CDR3 nucleotides read TGTGCCAGCAGCGCGGGACTAGCGGTAGATACGCAGTATTTT.

In its sample, this clone was seen once. The chain recombines TRBV27 with TRBJ1-2; D is perhaps TRBD1 (6 bases). V was clipped by 2 bases and J by 7 bases, with 8 bases between them. The CDR3 loop spans 12 amino acids. Germline loops: CDR1 MNHEY, CDR2 SMNVEV (reference sequence). The CDR3 nucleotides are TGTGCCAGCAGTTTAGCAGGGGTTGGCTACACCTTC. It specifies CASSLAGVGYTF.

For the CDR3, the DNA is TGTGCCAGCAGTCCGAGGATCCAAGAGACCCAGTACTTC. This sequence encodes CASSPRIQETQYF. J is TRBJ2-5 and V is TRBV27; D gene unclear. The CDR3 totals 13 residues. Trimming removed 5 bases at V and 1 base at J, with 8 bases between. Germline CDR1 MNHEY, CDR2 SMNVEV (reference sequence).

The chain has TRBV28 and TRBJ1-5; 9 bases align to TRBD1. Germline V gives CDR1 MDHEN, CDR2 SYDVKM. After removal of 6 bases from V and 3 bases from J, the junction contained 6 bases not matched to a gene. The CDR3 is made up of 15 amino acids. The DNA of the CDR3 is TGTGCCAGCAGGTCGACAGGGGGGAACAATCAGCCCCAGCATTTT. This codes for CASRSTGGNNQPQHF.

Of note for this clone: The same CDR3 arises from other DNA sequences in this sample as well. This chain joins TRBV10-2 and TRBJ1-5, with D perhaps matching TRBD1 (5 bases). Trimming cost V 0 bases and J 0 bases, with 9 bases left between them. This CDR3 has 16 amino acids. The germline gives CDR1 WSHSY, CDR2 SAAADI. CDR3 loop: CASSESPGNSNQPQHF. Here the CDR3 DNA reads TGCGCCAGCAGTGAGTCACCAGGGAATAGCAATCAGCCCCAGCATTTT.

The rearrangement joins TRBV18 to TRBJ2-7; 8 nucleotides align to TRBD1. The CDR3 consists of 14 residues. CDR1 and CDR2 from the germline V gene are KGHSH and LQKENI. V shed 5 bases and J 2 bases; nucleotides not matched to a gene: 5. The CDR3 protein is CASSIGQGTYEQYF. The CDR3 DNA reads TGTGCCAGCTCAATCGGACAGGGTACCTACGAGCAGTACTTC. The whole variable domain, filled in from reference TRBV18 and TRBJ2-7, reads NAGVMQNPRHLVRRRGQEARLRCSPMKGHSHVYWYRQLPEEGLKFMVYLQKENIIDESGMPKERFSAEFPKEGPSILRIQQVVRGDSAAYFCASSIGQGTYEQYFGPGTRLTVT.